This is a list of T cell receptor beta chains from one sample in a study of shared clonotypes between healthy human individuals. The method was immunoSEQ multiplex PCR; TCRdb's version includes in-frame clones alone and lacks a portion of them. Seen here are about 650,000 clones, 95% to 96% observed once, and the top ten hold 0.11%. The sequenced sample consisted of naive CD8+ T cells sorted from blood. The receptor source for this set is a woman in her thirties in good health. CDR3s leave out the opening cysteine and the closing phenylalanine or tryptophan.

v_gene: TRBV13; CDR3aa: ASSEGRGYGYT
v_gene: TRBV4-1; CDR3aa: ASSQRPSVMNTEAF
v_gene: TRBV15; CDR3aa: ATSASGNTGELF
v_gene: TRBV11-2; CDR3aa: ASSLAGGGTGELF
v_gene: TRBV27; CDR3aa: ASSLFGYNEQF
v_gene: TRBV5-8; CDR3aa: ASSLAGFSNQPQH
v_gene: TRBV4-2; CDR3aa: ASSQEPQVPNEKLF
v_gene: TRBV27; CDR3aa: ASSFRDNEQF
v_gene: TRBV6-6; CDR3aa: ASSYSEGTRTGELF
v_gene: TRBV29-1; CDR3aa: SGEVPGYNEQF
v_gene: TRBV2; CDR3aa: ASIDKLPGSSYEQY
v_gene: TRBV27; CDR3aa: ASSLLGAYEQY
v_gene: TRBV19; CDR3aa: ATRDFSDTQY
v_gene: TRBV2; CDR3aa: ASSLGETQY
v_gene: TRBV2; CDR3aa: ASRASGFYEQY
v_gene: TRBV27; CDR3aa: ASSPRRGNTGELF
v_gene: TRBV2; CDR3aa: ASSFETESYYT
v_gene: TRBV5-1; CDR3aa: ASSLDVGLQETQY
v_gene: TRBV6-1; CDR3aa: ASEQLEAYEQY
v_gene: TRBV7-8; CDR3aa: ASSNGLSSGNTIY
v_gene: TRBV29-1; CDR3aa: SVEDGTGLSGYT
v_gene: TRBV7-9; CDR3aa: ASSLRTDYGYT
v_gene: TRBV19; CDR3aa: ASSLAPLYEQY
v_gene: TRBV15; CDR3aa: ATSSSRDRAYGYT
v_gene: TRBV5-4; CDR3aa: ASSQGDRSFEAF
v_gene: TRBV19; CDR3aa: ASSNFYEQY
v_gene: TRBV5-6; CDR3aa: ASSLGTGSEQY
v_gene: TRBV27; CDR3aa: ASKGTGGYYGYT
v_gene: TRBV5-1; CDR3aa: ASSLADIGGLVPTEAF
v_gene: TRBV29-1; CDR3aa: SVDGGAEAF
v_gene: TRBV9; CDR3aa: ASSPKPGLSTYNEQF
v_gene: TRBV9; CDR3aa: ASTWHGSVSNEQF
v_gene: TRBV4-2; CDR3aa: ASSQSGHFSGANVLT
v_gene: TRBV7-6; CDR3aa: ASSLGSPGGSNEQF
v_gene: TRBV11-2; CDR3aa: ASSSDRGAGELF
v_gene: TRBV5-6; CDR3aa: ASSRTGYYGYT
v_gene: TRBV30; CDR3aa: VIKTDTQY
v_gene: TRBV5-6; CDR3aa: ASRHGTSGYNEQF
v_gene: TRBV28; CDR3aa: ASSLERLAALEQY
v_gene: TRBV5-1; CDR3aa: ASSPEDLKKLF
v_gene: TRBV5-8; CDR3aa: ASSLGLGYNEQF
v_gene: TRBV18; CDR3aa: ASYDTRAPAYNEQF
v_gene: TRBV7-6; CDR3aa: ASSLAASGKDNEQF
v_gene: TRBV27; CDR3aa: ASSLQGSYGYT
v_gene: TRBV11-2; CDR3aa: ASSPGGANEKLF